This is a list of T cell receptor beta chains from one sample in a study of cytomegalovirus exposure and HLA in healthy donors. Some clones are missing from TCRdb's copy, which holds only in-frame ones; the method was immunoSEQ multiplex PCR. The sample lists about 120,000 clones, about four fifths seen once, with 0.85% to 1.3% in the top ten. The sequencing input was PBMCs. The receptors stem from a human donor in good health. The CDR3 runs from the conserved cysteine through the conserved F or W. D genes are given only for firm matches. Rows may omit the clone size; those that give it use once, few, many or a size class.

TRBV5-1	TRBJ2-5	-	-	TGCGCCAGCAGCGCAGGTAACCAAGAGACCCAGTACTTC	CASSAGNQETQYF
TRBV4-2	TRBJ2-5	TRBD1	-	TGTGCCAGCAGCCAAAAGACAGGGGATCAAGAGACCCAGTACTTC	CASSQKTGDQETQYF
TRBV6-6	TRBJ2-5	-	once	TGTGCCAGCAGCAGGGTCTCAGAGACCCAGTACTTC	CASSRVSETQYF
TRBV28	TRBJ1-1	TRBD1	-	TGTGCCAGCAGTTTCACTTGGGGTGCAGGGGGGACTGAAGCTTTCTTT	CASSFTWGAGGTEAFF
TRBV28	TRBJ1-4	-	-	TGTGCCAGCAGTCACGGAAGGGAGGGCTCTGAAAAACTGTTTTTT	CASSHGREGSEKLFF
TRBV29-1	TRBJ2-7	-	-	TGCAGCGGAGGAGACAGAGCCTACGAGCAGTACTTC	CSGGDRAYEQYF
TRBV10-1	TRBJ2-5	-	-	TGCGCCAGCAGCCACACCGTAGGGAGGCCGTCAGAAGAGACCCAGTACTTC	CASSHTVGRPSEETQYF
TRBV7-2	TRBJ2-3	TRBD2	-	TGTGCCAGCAGCGGGACTAGCGGGGACACAGATACGCAGTATTTT	CASSGTSGDTDTQYF
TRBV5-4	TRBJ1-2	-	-	TGTGCCAGCAGTCCCGACAGGACTCGCGGCTACACCTTC	CASSPDRTRGYTF
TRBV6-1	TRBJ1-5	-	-	TGTGCCAGCAGTGAAAAAGGGGATCAGCCCCAGCATTTT	CASSEKGDQPQHF
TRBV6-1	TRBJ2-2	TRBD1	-	TGTGCCAGCACCACACCCGGGACAGTCCCCGGGGAGCTGTTTTTT	CASTTPGTVPGELFF
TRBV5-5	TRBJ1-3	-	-	TGTGCCAGCAGCTTGTTCGCCAGCTCTGGAAACACCATATATTTT	CASSLFASSGNTIYF
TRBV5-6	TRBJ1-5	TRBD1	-	TGTGCCAGCAGCTGGGGACAGGGAGGTTCAAGTGGGGAGCCCCAGCATTTT	CASSWGQGGSSGEPQHF
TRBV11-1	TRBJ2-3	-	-	TGTGCCAGCAGCTTAGGTTCGGGGGGAAGGGGGACAGATACGCAGTATTTT	CASSLGSGGRGTDTQYF
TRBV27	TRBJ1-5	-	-	TGTGCCAGCAGTTTCAGTTACAATCAGCCCCAGCATTTT	CASSFSYNQPQHF
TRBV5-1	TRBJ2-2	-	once	TGCGCCAGCAGCTTGGTGTCCGACTCTACCACCGGGGAGCTGTTTTTT	CASSLVSDSTTGELFF
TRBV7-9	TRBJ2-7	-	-	TGTGCCAGCAGCTTTCCCCGACGGAGTATCTACGAGCAGTACTTC	CASSFPRRSIYEQYF
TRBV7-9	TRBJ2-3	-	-	TGTGCCAGCACTCCCAGGGGGGCCTACACAGATACGCAGTATTTT	CASTPRGAYTDTQYF
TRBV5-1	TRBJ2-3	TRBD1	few	TGCGCCAGCAGCTTCCTCGGGACAGGGGATACGCAGTATTTT	CASSFLGTGDTQYF
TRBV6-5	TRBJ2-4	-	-	TGTGCCAGCAGTTACGGAGACAGACAGTACTTC	CASSYGDRQYF
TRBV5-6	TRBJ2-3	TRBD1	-	TGTGCCAGCAGCGCCGCGACAGGGGGCAAAACAGATACGCAGTATTTT	CASSAATGGKTDTQYF
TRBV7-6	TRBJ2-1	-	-	TGTGCCAGCAGCTTTGAGGTTCCAACCAGAGTCTCCTACAATGAGCAGTTCTTC	CASSFEVPTRVSYNEQFF
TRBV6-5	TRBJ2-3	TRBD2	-	TGTGCCACCGGGGGGGGACTAGCGGGAGATACGCAGTATTTT	CATGGGLAGDTQYF
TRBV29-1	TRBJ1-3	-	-	TGCAGCGTTGGCCACAGACATCCCAGCAAATCTGGAAACACCATATATTTT	CSVGHRHPSKSGNTIYF
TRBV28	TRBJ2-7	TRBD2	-	TGTGCCAGCAGTCACCTGCTAGCGGGGGGGTACGAGCAGTACTTC	CASSHLLAGGYEQYF
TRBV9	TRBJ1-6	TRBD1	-	TGTGCCAGCAGCGCCGGACAGGGCACTTATAATTCACCCCTCCACTTT	CASSAGQGTYNSPLHF
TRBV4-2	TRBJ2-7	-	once	TGTGCCAGCAGCCAAGATTTAGGGAGGTCCTACGAGCAGTACTTC	CASSQDLGRSYEQYF
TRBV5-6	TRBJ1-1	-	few	TGTGCCAGCAGCTTGTTTATGAACACTGAAGCTTTCTTT	CASSLFMNTEAFF
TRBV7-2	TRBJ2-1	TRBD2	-	TGTGCCAGCAGCTTCCAGCGGGGGTGGGATGAGCAGTTCTTC	CASSFQRGWDEQFF
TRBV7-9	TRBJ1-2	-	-	TGTGCCAGCAGCTCGTGGACAGCGGATGGCTACACCTTC	CASSSWTADGYTF
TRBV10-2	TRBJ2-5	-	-	TGCGCCAGCAGTGAGGGACAGCAAGAGACCCAGTACTTC	CASSEGQQETQYF
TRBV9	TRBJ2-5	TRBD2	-	TGTGCCAGCAGCGCCGAGACTAGCGGGCGAGAGACCCAGTACTTC	CASSAETSGRETQYF
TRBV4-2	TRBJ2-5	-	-	TGTGCCAGCAGGCCGACTGACTATGACTTTCAAGAGACCCAGTACTTC	CASRPTDYDFQETQYF